Below, 30 T cell receptor beta chains from the same sample are listed, as sequenced in a study of OX40 agonist ivuxolimab in advanced cancers. The method was immunoSEQ multiplex PCR; TCRdb's version includes in-frame clones alone and lacks a portion of them. The sample shows tens of thousands of clones, more than 75% of them seen only once. Sequenced material: CD4+ or CD8+ T cells sorted from blood, taken in a trial of the OX40 agonist ivuxolimab. Receptors originate from an adult with an advanced solid tumor such as melanoma, head and neck, liver or kidney cancer.

This sequence joins TRBV5-6 and TRBJ2-3; D is uncertain. Germline CDR1 is SGHDT and CDR2 is YYEEEE. Trimming stripped 0 bases from V and 4 bases from J, with 0 bases between. CDR3 length: 11 amino acids. CDR3 residues: CASSLADTQYF. The CDR3 DNA sequence: TGTGCCAGCAGCTTGGCAGATACGCAGTATTTT.

This clone is medium-sized in the sample. The gene calls are TRBV7-9 and TRBJ2-7; tentatively, D is TRBD1 (6 bases). Germline CDR1 is SEHNR and CDR2 is FQNEAQ (reference sequence). The CDR3 loop spans 15 amino acids. V shed 4 bases and J shed 2 bases, with 15 bases lying between them. The CDR3, as DNA: TGTGCCAGCAGCTCCCGGGACATCGGGGCCTACGAGCAGTACTTC. Translated: CASSSRDIGAYEQYF. The full variable domain, its missing parts supplied by reference TRBV7-9 and TRBJ2-7, is DTGVSQNPRHKITKRGQNVTFRCDPISEHNRLYWYRQTLGQGPEFLTYFQNEAQLEKSRLLSDRFSAERPKGSFSTLEIQRTEQGDSAMYLCASSSRDIGAYEQYFGPGTRLTVT.

This clone was counted between two and nine times. The V gene is TRBV6-6, the J gene TRBJ2-7, with D perhaps matching TRBD2 (6 bases). The ends were cut back, 7 bases at V and 7 bases at J, with 11 bases in the middle. The CDR3 sequence is 11 residues long. The germline V gene has CDR1 MNHNY and CDR2 SVGAGI (reference sequence). The CDR3 nucleotides are TGTGCCAGCAATGCGGCGGGGGAGCAGTACTTC. This sequence encodes CASNAAGEQYF.

CDR3 residues: CASSDSAGGQFF. CDR3 bases: TGTGCCAGCAGTGACTCGGCGGGAGGGCAGTTCTTC. V usage is TRBV6-4 and J usage is TRBJ2-1; TRBD2 matches at 8 bases. This CDR3 contains 12 residues. Germline V gene sequence: CDR1 MRHNA, CDR2 SNTAGT. The ends lost 0 bases at V and 12 bases at J; junction bases unmatched: 1.

CDR3 bases: TGTGCCAGCAGCGCCTACAAACCGGGAGTTTATGGCTACACCTTC. This sequence encodes CASSAYKPGVYGYTF. The chain employs TRBV9 and TRBJ1-2, with D hard to call. The V end lost 3 bases, the J end lost 5 bases, and 17 bases lay between the germline ends. CDR3 length: 15 amino acids. CDR1 is SGDLS and CDR2 is YYNGEE in the germline V gene.

V and J are TRBV19 and TRBJ2-1, with 12 bases identical to TRBD2. J lost 0 bases, V lost 6 bases, and 6 bases had no gene match. Germline CDR1 is LNHDA and CDR2 is SQIVND (reference sequence). This CDR3 region has 17 residues. In nucleotides, the CDR3 is TGTGCCAGTAGGACTCTAGCGGGGGGGCCCTCCTACAATGAGCAGTTCTTC. Protein product: CASRTLAGGPSYNEQFF.

Relative to its sample, this clone is medium-sized (0.01 to 0.1%). This chain joins TRBV19 and TRBJ2-7; perhaps TRBD1 as D (6 bases). Trimming shortened V by 6 bases and J by 7 bases, and 13 bases separated the two germline ends. The CDR3 runs 12 residues. Per germline, CDR1 LNHDA and CDR2 SQIVND (reference sequence). The CDR3 spells CASSQQGPEQYF. CDR3 DNA: TGTGCCAGTAGCCAACAGGGACCGGAGCAGTACTTC.

The J gene is TRBJ2-1, the V gene TRBV9, with D uncertain. Germline V gene data show CDR1 as SGDLS and CDR2 as YYNGEE. The CDR3 length is 15 residues. V was cut by 0 bases and J by 6 bases, with 13 bases left in between. The CDR3 bases are TGTGCCAGCAGCGTAGTGTCATGGCCGAGCAATGAGCAGTTCTTC. It is translated as CASSVVSWPSNEQFF.

The gene calls are TRBV11-2 and TRBJ2-2; a possible D gene is TRBD2 (5 bases). The V end lost 7 bases, the J end lost 5 bases, and 8 bases lay between the germline ends. CDR3 size: 12 residues. The germline V gene has CDR1 SGHAT and CDR2 FQNNGV. The CDR3: CASMRVTGELFF. CDR3 bases: TGTGCCAGCATGCGGGTAACCGGGGAGCTGTTTTTT.

V and J are TRBV9 and TRBJ2-7; possibly TRBD2 for D (6 bases). The ends were cut back, 0 bases at V and 6 bases at J, with 10 bases in the middle. Germline lookup yields CDR1 SGDLS and CDR2 YYNGEE. The CDR3 covers 13 residues. CDR3 sequence reads: CASSVGGEGEQYF. CDR3 nucleotides: TGTGCCAGCAGCGTAGGGGGGGAAGGCGAGCAGTACTTC.

This chain uses TRBV6-1 with TRBJ2-3; D uncertain. CDR3 length equals 12 residues. V gave up 2 bases and J gave up 7 bases, with 7 bases separating them. CDR1 and CDR2 (germline): MNHNS, SASEGT. The CDR3 is CASSEHRYTQYF. CDR3 DNA sequence: TGTGCCAGCAGTGAACACCGGTATACGCAGTATTTT.

The chain is built from TRBV7-2 and TRBJ2-1; no clear D gene. Trimming took off 5 bases at V and 6 bases at J, with 8 bases between the two ends. Per the germline V gene, CDR1 is SGHTA and CDR2 is FQGNSA. The CDR3 has 12 residues. The CDR3 DNA reads as TGTGCCAGCAGCCCTTACAGCAATGAGCAGTTCTTC. Protein product: CASSPYSNEQFF.

This rearrangement joins TRBV7-6 to TRBJ1-1, with D tentatively TRBD1 (5 bases). CDR1 and CDR2 from the germline V gene are SGHVS and FNYEAQ. The CDR3 has 18 amino acids. V was clipped by 3 bases and J by 3 bases, with 23 bases between them. The CDR3 spells CASSFSDWGGRRHTEAFF. CDR3 DNA sequence: TGTGCCAGCAGCTTTTCCGACTGGGGGGGAAGGCGACACACTGAAGCTTTCTTT.

The V call is TRBV18, the J call TRBJ1-1; D not resolved. The length of the CDR3 is 15 residues. Germline CDR1 reads KGHSH; CDR2 reads LQKENI. V lost 2 bases, J lost 3 bases, and 13 bases lay in between. The CDR3 spells CASSPSSGMDTEAFF. The CDR3 nucleotides read TGTGCCAGCTCACCATCCAGCGGGATGGACACTGAAGCTTTCTTT.

This chain connects TRBV2 to TRBJ1-4; 9 bases align to TRBD1. Unmatched junction bases numbered 8, after V lost 6 bases and J lost 0 bases. CDR1 is SNHLY, CDR2 FYNNEI, per germline. The CDR3 totals 17 residues. CDR3 sequence reads: CASRGRGQGSTNEKLFF. In DNA, the CDR3 is TGTGCCAGCAGGGGCAGGGGACAGGGTTCAACTAATGAAAAACTGTTTTTT.

The chain is built from TRBV28 and TRBJ2-7, with D perhaps TRBD1 (5 bases). Per the germline V gene, CDR1 is MDHEN and CDR2 is SYDVKM. The CDR3 length is 12 residues. V lost 4 bases and J 4 bases, leaving 8 bases between the germline ends. CDR3 sequence reads: CASSSGLYEQYF. The CDR3 region has the DNA TGTGCCAGCAGTTCAGGGTTGTACGAGCAGTACTTC. The whole variable domain, filled in from reference TRBV28 and TRBJ2-7, reads DVKVTQSSRYLVKRTGEKVFLECVQDMDHENMFWYRQDPGLGLRLIYFSYDVKMKEKGDIPEGYSVSREKKERFSLILESASTNQTSMYLCASSSGLYEQYFGPGTRLTVT.

The V call is TRBV13, the J call TRBJ1-2; 7 bases are shared with TRBD1. The germline V gene has CDR1 PRHDT and CDR2 FYEKMQ (reference sequence). This CDR3 spans 14 amino acids. Germline trimming cut 0 bases from V and 2 bases from J; bases unmatched to any gene: 0. The CDR3 protein is CASSLGTGNYGYTF. The CDR3, as DNA: TGTGCCAGCAGCTTAGGGACAGGGAACTATGGCTACACCTTC.

V gene TRBV29-1 combines with J gene TRBJ1-3; no firm D call. Trimming stripped 6 bases from V and 3 bases from J, with 12 bases between. The CDR3 runs 13 residues. From germline, CDR1 is SQVTM and CDR2 ANQGSEA. The CDR3 sequence: CSVERENGNTIYF. In DNA, the CDR3 is TGCAGCGTCGAGCGGGAGAATGGAAACACCATATATTTT. Full variable domain (missing parts from reference TRBV29-1 and TRBJ1-3): SAVISQKPSRDICQRGTSLTIQCQVDSQVTMMFWYRQQPGQSLTLIATANQGSEATYESGFVIDKFPISRPNLTFSTLTVSNMSPEDSSIYLCSVERENGNTIYFGEGSWLTVV.

The gene calls are TRBV27 and TRBJ2-1, with 7 bases matching TRBD1. The germline gives CDR1 MNHEY, CDR2 SMNVEV (reference sequence). CDR3 length: 14 residues. V lost 4 bases to trimming and J lost 5 bases; unmatched junction nucleotides: 5. CDR3 bases: TGTGCCAGCAGTTCGCCCCAGGGGGACAATGAGCAGTTCTTC. Its translation: CASSSPQGDNEQFF.

The J gene is TRBJ2-5, the V gene TRBV18; possible D gene TRBD1, 5 bases. CDR3 length equals 15 residues. V dropped 0 bases and J dropped 0 bases, with 8 bases sitting between them. CDR1 is KGHSH, CDR2 LQKENI, per germline. The CDR3 bases are TGTGCCAGCTCACCACCGGGGCAGTACCAAGAGACCCAGTACTTC. Its translation: CASSPPGQYQETQYF.

V usage is TRBV6-5 and J usage is TRBJ1-1; a possible D gene is TRBD1 (5 bases). This CDR3 has 12 residues. V dropped 2 bases and J dropped 5 bases, with 6 bases sitting between them. The V gene's germline CDR1 is MNHEY and CDR2 SVGAGI. In DNA, the CDR3 is TGTGCCAGCAGTTACGGGGGAACTGAAGCTTTCTTT. It encodes CASSYGGTEAFF.

The chain is built from TRBV28 and TRBJ1-5; D may be TRBD1 (5 bases). The CDR3 loop spans 12 amino acids. V shed 11 bases and J shed 1 base, with 9 bases lying between them. Germline V CDR1 and CDR2: MDHEN, SYDVKM. CDR3 residues: CAGGTSNQPQHF. CDR3 in DNA: TGTGCCGGGGGGACGAGCAATCAGCCCCAGCATTTT.

The V and J genes are TRBV5-1 and TRBJ1-4; 8 positions match TRBD1. The V and J ends lost 1 base and 3 bases, in that order; junction bases with no gene match: 5. The germline CDR1 and CDR2 sequences are SGHRS and YFSETQ. The CDR3 extends over 16 amino acids. The CDR3 region is CASSLRQGRPNEKLFF. The CDR3 coding sequence is TGCGCCAGCAGCTTGAGACAGGGGAGGCCTAATGAAAAACTGTTTTTT.

The chain carries TRBV30 and TRBJ2-7, with 9 positions matching TRBD1. This CDR3 is built from 17 residues. Germline trimming cut 7 bases from V and 6 bases from J; bases unmatched to any gene: 22. The V gene's germline CDR1 is GTSNPN and CDR2 SVGIG (reference sequence). As DNA, the CDR3 is TGTGCCTCGGATTTACATCCGGGGGACAGGGTGTGGGGCGAGCAGTACTTC. Its protein is CASDLHPGDRVWGEQYF.

The CDR3 is CASGFKAGQGHSGANVLTF. The CDR3 DNA sequence: TGTGCTAGTGGTTTTAAGGCGGGACAGGGCCACTCTGGGGCCAACGTCCTGACTTTC. V and J are TRBV12-5 and TRBJ2-6, with TRBD1 matching over 9 bases. After removal of 3 bases from V and 0 bases from J, the junction contained 9 bases not matched to a gene. The CDR3 runs to 19 residues. Germline lookup yields CDR1 LGHNT and CDR2 FRNRAP.

The rearrangement joins TRBV27 to TRBJ1-1; no reliable D call. Germline V gene lookup returns CDR1 MNHEY and CDR2 SMNVEV (reference sequence). Trimming removed 5 bases at V and 4 bases at J, with 26 bases between. The CDR3 has 18 amino acids. The CDR3 sequence: CASSPPNGPRIVGTEAFF. The CDR3, as DNA: TGTGCCAGCAGTCCACCCAACGGCCCAAGGATTGTTGGCACTGAAGCTTTCTTT.

The chain joins TRBV6-5 to TRBJ1-1; maybe TRBD1 (6 bases). The germline CDR1 and CDR2 sequences are MNHEY and SVGAGI. This CDR3 has 11 residues. Trimming removed 6 bases at V and 6 bases at J, with 8 bases between. This CDR3 reads CASRGGPEAFF. The CDR3 DNA reads TGTGCCAGCAGGGGGGGCCCTGAAGCTTTCTTT.

The chain is built from TRBV29-1 and TRBJ2-2, with TRBD1 matching over 9 bases. This CDR3 region has 15 residues. Germline V CDR1 and CDR2: SQVTM, ANQGSEA. J was trimmed by 4 bases and V by 7 bases; bases with no gene match: 10. The CDR3 nucleotides are TGCAGCGGCTTTAGTTGGACAGGGGCCACCGGGGAGCTGTTTTTT. Protein sequence: CSGFSWTGATGELFF.

This clone was found once. V is TRBV27 and J is TRBJ1-1, with D hard to call. The CDR3 runs to 15 residues. Per the germline V gene, CDR1 is MNHEY and CDR2 is SMNVEV (reference sequence). V was clipped by 2 bases and J by 1 base, with 11 bases between them. The CDR3 DNA is TGTGCCAGCAGTTTAGCTAAACAGCCGAACACTGAAGCTTTCTTT. Protein product: CASSLAKQPNTEAFF.

J is TRBJ1-2 and V is TRBV11-2; the match to TRBD1 covers 9 bases. This CDR3 comprises 17 residues. Trimming took 0 bases from V and 5 from J; bases not matched to a gene: 10. Looked up from germline, CDR1 is SGHAT and CDR2 is FQNNGV. The CDR3 DNA reads as TGTGCCAGCAGCTTAGATCGGCCGGGACAGGGTCAATATGGCTACACCTTC. Protein sequence: CASSLDRPGQGQYGYTF.